This entry features one T cell receptor beta chain sequence. This CDR3 contains 14 residues. From germline, CDR1 is ENHRY and CDR2 SYGVKD. Trimming removed 6 bases from V and 3 bases from J; junction bases left unmatched: 3. The data originate from a study of control samples from healthy donors and cancer patients. Sequencing was performed with immunoSEQ multiplex PCR; in TCRdb, only in-frame clones are kept and a portion is missing. The table lists some 100,000 clones, 90% of them singletons, with 4% to 5.5% in the top ten. V usage is TRBV10-3 and J usage is TRBJ1-5, with 9 nucleotides matching TRBD1. Material for sequencing was blood. This sequence was found in a human donor in good health. The donor label of this sample is uncertain. CDR3 DNA: TGTGCCATCAGGGACAGGGGAGTCAATCAGCCCCAGCATTTT. Protein sequence: CAIRDRGVNQPQHF.